The 9 T cell receptor beta chains reported below all come from one sample, sequenced in a study of shared clonotypes between healthy human individuals. Assay: immunoSEQ multiplex PCR; the TCRdb copy retains only in-frame clones and omits some. Of about 2 million clones in the sample, about 94% were seen once. Naive CD8 cells, CD45RO-negative and positively selected for CCR7, excluded terminally differentiated effector memory CD45RA+ cells. Sequencing input: naive CD8+ T cells sorted from blood. These receptors were collected from a man aged 18 to 29 in good health.

V gene TRBV14 combines with J gene TRBJ2-3; the match to TRBD2 covers 11 bases. This CDR3 spans 16 amino acids. The ends lost 3 bases at V and 2 bases at J; junction bases unmatched: 4. The germline CDR1 and CDR2 sequences are SGHDN and FVKESK. The CDR3 nucleotides are TGTGCCAGCAGCCACTTAGCGGGAGGGGACACAGATACGCAGTATTTT. It codes for CASSHLAGGDTDTQYF.

The chain is built from TRBV30 and TRBJ2-7, with 12 positions matching TRBD2. The CDR3 runs to 15 residues. V was pared by 3 bases and J by 4 bases, with 7 bases of the junction left unmatched. In germline, CDR1 is GTSNPN, CDR2 SVGIG (reference sequence). Here the CDR3 DNA reads TGTGCCTGGAGAGGAGGGACTAGCGGGTCTTACGAGCAGTACTTC. Residues: CAWRGGTSGSYEQYF.

V gene TRBV6-1 combines with J gene TRBJ1-6; 7 nucleotides match TRBD1. Unmatched junction bases numbered 8, after V lost 9 bases and J lost 3 bases. CDR1 is MNHNS, CDR2 SASEGT, per germline. This CDR3 has 15 residues. The CDR3 bases are TGTGCCAGTATACAGGGGACGGGCTATAATTCACCCCTCCACTTT. Amino acid sequence: CASIQGTGYNSPLHF.

The chain couples TRBV6-6 to TRBJ2-1; the match to TRBD1 covers 8 bases. V lost 2 bases, J lost 6 bases, and 6 bases stayed unmatched. CDR3 length: 15 residues. From germline, CDR1 is MNHNY and CDR2 SVGAGI (reference sequence). The CDR3 here is CASSYEGQVFNEQFF. In DNA, the CDR3 is TGTGCCAGCAGTTACGAGGGACAGGTTTTCAATGAGCAGTTCTTC.

This clone has only one observation. This sample includes further DNA sequences coding for the same CDR3. The V gene is TRBV6-5, the J gene TRBJ1-1; no reliable D call. Trimming removed 0 bases from V and 1 base from J, with 6 bases in between. This CDR3 is 14 amino acids long. The V gene's germline CDR1 is MNHEY and CDR2 SVGAGI. CDR3 in amino acids: CASSYSQENTEAFF. In nucleotides, the CDR3 is TGTGCCAGCAGTTACTCCCAGGAGAACACTGAAGCTTTCTTT.

The genes are TRBV29-1 and TRBJ2-5; 10 bases match TRBD2. Trimming took 3 bases from V and 3 from J; bases not matched to a gene: 4. The CDR3 contains 14 residues. Germline values: CDR1 SQVTM, CDR2 ANQGSEA. CDR3 loop: CSVDLGLAEETQYF. CDR3 coding DNA: TGCAGCGTTGATCTAGGACTAGCGGAAGAGACCCAGTACTTC.

This clone showed up just once. This sequence joins TRBV7-6 and TRBJ2-7; 13 nucleotides agree with TRBD2. This CDR3 spans 15 amino acids. Per germline, CDR1 SGHVS and CDR2 FNYEAQ. V was clipped by 4 bases and J by 5 bases; unmatched bases: 5. The CDR3 DNA sequence: TGTGCCAGCAGCTCGGGACTAGCGGGGCTCCACGAGCAGTACTTC. Its protein is CASSSGLAGLHEQYF.

V usage is TRBV19 and J usage is TRBJ2-7; 7 nucleotides align to TRBD1. Germline values: CDR1 LNHDA, CDR2 SQIVND (reference sequence). This CDR3 contains 17 residues. Unmatched junction bases numbered 12, after V lost 4 bases and J lost 0 bases. CDR3 sequence: CASSSPARTGVSYEQYF. The CDR3 DNA follows: TGTGCCAGTAGTAGCCCCGCAAGGACAGGTGTCTCCTACGAGCAGTACTTC.

The rearrangement links TRBV9 to TRBJ1-2; a possible D gene is TRBD1 (5 bases). The CDR3 is 16 amino acids. Trimming removed 0 bases at V and 4 bases at J, with 16 bases between. Germline lookup yields CDR1 SGDLS and CDR2 YYNGEE. As DNA, the CDR3 is TGTGCCAGCAGCGTAGATGAGGAGGGACTCTTCTATGGCTACACCTTC. It translates to CASSVDEEGLFYGYTF.